Below, 10 T cell receptor beta chains from the same sample are listed, as sequenced in a study of shared clonotypes between healthy human individuals. This table comes from immunoSEQ multiplex PCR, and its TCRdb copy is limited to in-frame clones, with some not included. The sample yields 700,000 to 950,000 clones, 90% to 98% seen once. CD45RO negativity and positive selection for CCR7 defined naive CD8 cells, a population that excluded terminally differentiated effector memory CD45RA+ cells. The source material was naive CD8+ T cells sorted from blood. These receptors all come from a man aged 25 to 40 in good health.

This sequence joins TRBV2 and TRBJ2-3, with TRBD2 as a possible D gene (6 bases). The V gene's germline CDR1 is SNHLY and CDR2 FYNNEI. The CDR3 covers 19 residues. Trimming removed 8 bases at V and 3 bases at J, with 30 bases between. As DNA, the CDR3 is TGTGCCAGCGGACTGGTGTGGGGTACCACCGAAGGAGGGACAGATACGCAGTATTTT. The encoded protein is CASGLVWGTTEGGTDTQYF. Based on the CDR3 plus reference TRBV2 and TRBJ2-3, the full variable domain is EPEVTQTPSHQVTQMGQEVILRCVPISNHLYFYWYRQILGQKVEFLVSFYNNEISEKSEIFDDQFSVERPDGSNFTLKIRSTKLEDSAMYFCASGLVWGTTEGGTDTQYFGPGTRLTVL.

The chain combines TRBV7-9 with TRBJ2-5; 14 positions agree with TRBD2. Germline V CDR1 and CDR2: SEHNR, FQNEAQ (reference sequence). There are 15 residues in the CDR3. V lost 5 bases and J lost 6; bases outside the gene matches: 5. CDR3 nucleotide sequence: TGTGCCAGCAGCACTCGGACTAGCGGGAGGAAGACCCAGTACTTC. This sequence encodes CASSTRTSGRKTQYF.

The chain links TRBV5-1 to TRBJ2-7, with TRBD2 matching 7 bases. Germline V gene lookup returns CDR1 SGHRS and CDR2 YFSETQ. V dropped 5 bases and J dropped 5; count of bases not matched to a gene: 13. The CDR3 loop spans 15 amino acids. The CDR3 bases are TGCGCCAGCAGATGGGTCGGCGGGAGTCAGGACGAGCAGTACTTC. Translated, it gives CASRWVGGSQDEQYF.

The chain is built from TRBV4-3 and TRBJ1-1; perhaps TRBD1 as D (6 bases). The V end was cut by 0 bases, the J end by 1 base, with 6 bases between. Germline CDR1 LGHNA, CDR2 YSLEER. CDR3 length: 14 residues. Here the CDR3 reads CASSQEQGNTEAFF. The DNA for the CDR3 is TGCGCCAGCAGCCAAGAACAGGGGAACACTGAAGCTTTCTTT.

The table lists this clone with a count of one. J is TRBJ2-3 and V is TRBV29-1; 9 nucleotides agree with TRBD1. The germline CDR1 and CDR2 sequences are SQVTM and ANQGSEA. V gave up 0 bases and J gave up 2 bases; unmatched junction bases: 9. The CDR3 loop spans 17 amino acids. CDR3 residues: CSVEDRSGTGITDTQYF. For the CDR3, the DNA is TGCAGCGTTGAAGATCGGTCGGGGACAGGGATCACAGATACGCAGTATTTT.

This rearrangement joins TRBV5-1 to TRBJ2-5; D is undetermined. Germline values: CDR1 SGHRS, CDR2 YFSETQ. With 4 bases removed from V and 2 bases from J, the gap between germline ends came to 12 bases. The CDR3 sequence is 14 residues long. The CDR3 nucleotides read TGCGCCAGCAGCATAGGCAGCGAGCAAGAGACCCAGTACTTC. It codes for CASSIGSEQETQYF.

The chain recombines TRBV27 with TRBJ2-3, with D hard to call. The CDR3 loop spans 14 amino acids. Deletions cut 3 bases from V and 1 base from J, with 8 bases between. Germline V gene lookup returns CDR1 MNHEY and CDR2 SMNVEV (reference sequence). The CDR3 region is CASSFNGGTDTQYF. The CDR3 nucleotides are TGTGCCAGCAGTTTTAACGGCGGCACAGATACGCAGTATTTT.

The chain uses TRBV5-1 and TRBJ2-7, with D possibly TRBD1 on 5 matching bases. In germline, CDR1 is SGHRS, CDR2 YFSETQ. The CDR3 covers 13 residues. The V end lost 4 bases, the J end lost 2 bases, and 10 bases lay between the germline ends. This CDR3 reads CASSPDSTYEQYF. CDR3 nucleotides: TGCGCCAGCAGCCCCGACAGTACCTACGAGCAGTACTTC.

This clone was observed a few times. V gene TRBV4-1 combines with J gene TRBJ2-7; 8 nucleotides agree with TRBD1. CDR3 size: 18 residues. With 0 bases clipped from V and 3 bases from J, the junction kept 13 bases outside the gene matches. CDR1 is MGHRA and CDR2 is YSYEKL in the germline V gene. The CDR3 here is CASSQDSGSGTGIYEQYF. The CDR3, as DNA: TGCGCCAGCAGCCAAGATTCGGGCTCCGGGACAGGTATCTACGAGCAGTACTTC.

CDR3 in amino acids: CASSLEAGDHEQYF. The CDR3 nucleotides read TGTGCCAGCAGCTTAGAAGCTGGGGACCACGAGCAGTACTTC. V and J are TRBV7-8 and TRBJ2-7; D tentatively fits TRBD1 or TRBD2 (5 bases each). Germline V gene lookup returns CDR1 SGHVS and CDR2 FQNEAQ. V lost 1 base and J 5 bases, leaving 12 bases between the germline ends. CDR3 size: 14 residues.